This T cell receptor (beta chain) was found in a study of T cells in Graves' hyperthyroidism and ophthalmopathy. The germline CDR1 and CDR2 sequences are SGHDN and FVKESK. This CDR3 has 14 amino acids. This clonotype was seen at least ten times. One end of the junction fails to match germline, which may point to a read error. RNA transcripts yielded amplified TCR beta CDR3 regions. RT-PCR in the first round (using the HTBI primer set) targeted the TCR CDR3. One entry per CDR3 protein, called by TCRdb with MiXCR from the multiplex PCR reads. Seen here are under 550,000 distinct CDR3 sequences, roughly 13% observed once, and the top ten hold 5.3%. Newly diagnosed hyperthyroidism patients aged 18 to 65 years had disease lasting under 2 months. Uncontrolled infection, other autoimmune disease, pregnancy or lactation disqualified patients from enrolment.

Source material: blood. This chain connects TRBV14 to TRBJ2-7; the D gene is possibly TRBD1 (6 bases). The sequence was collected from a young woman with Graves' hyperthyroidism. This CDR3 reads CASSQIGQGYGQYF. The CDR3, as DNA: TGTGCCAGCAGCCAAATCGGTCAGGGGTACGGGCAGTACTTC.